Listed here are 23 T cell receptor beta chains from one sample, sequenced in a study of glioma-infiltrating T cells. Amplification of TCR alpha and beta CDR3 regions from RNA used iRepertoire nested multiplex PCR. A single record per CDR3 protein comes from TCRdb applying MiXCR to the multiplex PCR reads. The sample carries about 210,000 distinct CDR3 sequences, about 31% recorded once. Sequencing was done on a sample of glioma tissue, nonneoplastic brain tissue, or PBMCs (not recorded which). The receptors here all came from a human donor with low-grade glioma or glioblastoma, undergoing nonglioma brain surgery, or in good health (not recorded which).

To note about this clonotype: An end of the junction does not agree with germline; a read error may underlie this. V usage is TRBV7-2 and J usage is TRBJ2-7, with TRBD2 matching over 11 bases. The CDR3 covers 15 residues. Per germline, CDR1 SGHTA and CDR2 FQGNSA. The CDR3 coding sequence is TGTGCCAGCAGCTTAATGGGACTAGCGGTCTACGAGCAGCACTTC. This translates into CASSLMGLAVYEQHF.

This chain uses TRBV6-4 with TRBJ2-7; possibly TRBD1 for D (7 bases). V was shortened by 4 bases and J by 6 bases, with 16 bases between the two germline ends. This CDR3 has 14 residues. CDR1 and CDR2 (germline): MRHNA, SNTAGT. The CDR3 loop is CASSGDREEREQYF. In DNA form, the CDR3 reads TGTGCCAGCAGTGGCGACAGGGAGGAGCGCGAGCAGTACTTC.

In its sample, this clonotype was seen many times. The CDR3 nucleotides are TGTGCCAGCACCTCAACTTGGGCAGTACCCTACGAGCAGTACTTC. Protein product: CASTSTWAVPYEQYF. V usage is TRBV6-1 and J usage is TRBJ2-7, with unresolved D. CDR3 size: 15 residues. Germline V lookup: CDR1 MNHNS, CDR2 SASEGT. V shed 7 bases and J shed 2 bases, with 18 bases lying between them.

This clonotype appeared many times. V and J are TRBV7-2 and TRBJ1-2; unclear D gene. CDR3 size: 13 residues. Germline values: CDR1 SGHTA, CDR2 FQGNSA. Deletions cut 4 bases from V and 3 bases from J, with 9 bases between. The CDR3 DNA is TGTGCCAGCAGCTCGTATTTAGACTATGGCTACACCTTC. Translating it yields CASSSYLDYGYTF.

This clonotype has more than one count but fewer than ten. Given a much more abundant clone one base away, this may be a read error. The gene calls are TRBV7-9 and TRBJ2-7, with a weak D call TRBD1 (6 bases). From germline, CDR1 is SEHNR and CDR2 FQNEAQ (reference sequence). The CDR3 length is 13 residues. CDR3 coding DNA: TGTGCCAGCAGGGGGGACAATCCCTACGAGCAGTGCTTC. It specifies CASRGDNPYEQCF.

The chain combines TRBV27 with TRBJ2-1; 7 bases are a match to TRBD2. The CDR3 has 14 residues. Germline assignment: CDR1 MNHEY and CDR2 SMNVEV (reference sequence). V was pared by 6 bases and J by 3 bases, with 5 bases of the junction left unmatched. The DNA of the CDR3 is TGTGCCAGCAGGATGACTAGCTACTACAATGAGCAGTTCTTC. Protein: CASRMTSYYNEQFF.

This clonotype was found many times. J is TRBJ2-1 and V is TRBV24-1, with unresolved D. The CDR3 runs 12 residues. Germline V gene sequence: CDR1 KGHDR, CDR2 SFDVKD. The V gene lost 7 bases and the J gene lost 7 bases, with 10 bases spanning the gap. This chain's CDR3 is CATRGPENEQFF. DNA of the CDR3: TGTGCCACCAGAGGGCCGGAAAATGAGCAGTTCTTC.

This clonotype has a count of ten or more. The genes are TRBV28 and TRBJ1-1; no clear D. The V and J ends lost 7 bases and 8 bases respectively, with 11 bases between them. The CDR3 loop spans 11 amino acids. Germline-derived CDR1 and CDR2 are MDHEN and SYDVKM. The CDR3 loop reads CASIVAAEAFF. The CDR3 region has the DNA TGTGCCAGCATCGTTGCAGCAGAAGCTTTCTTT.

This clonotype was observed at least ten times. J is TRBJ1-1 and V is TRBV18, with a weak D call TRBD1 (6 bases). The CDR3 loop spans 15 amino acids. V gave up 5 bases and J gave up 2 bases, with 15 bases separating them. Per the germline V gene, CDR1 is KGHSH and CDR2 is LQKENI. In DNA, the CDR3 is TGTGCCAGCTCAGCCAGCTACAGGGAAAACACTGAAGCTTTCTTT. This translates into CASSASYRENTEAFF.

This clonotype was observed many times. V usage is TRBV27 and J usage is TRBJ2-3; D remains ambiguous. Germline V gene sequence: CDR1 MNHEY, CDR2 SMNVEV (reference sequence). The CDR3 loop spans 11 amino acids. V gave up 4 bases and J gave up 4 bases, with 3 bases separating them. The CDR3 sequence is CASSSADTQYF. In nucleotides, the CDR3 is TGTGCCAGCAGTTCGGCAGATACGCAGTATTTT.

A note on this clonotype: This clone may be a read error of a much larger clone one base away. J is TRBJ2-7 and V is TRBV4-2; a weak D match, TRBD1 (5 bases). This CDR3 is 15 amino acids long. Trimming removed 4 bases from V and 2 bases from J, with 15 bases in between. Looked up from germline, CDR1 is LGHNA and CDR2 is YNFKEQ. The CDR3 spells CASSPEDSLPYEQYF. CDR3 bases: TGTGCCAGCAGCCCAGAAGACAGCCTCCCCTACGAGCAGTACTTC.

This clonotype showed up just a few times. This sequence joins TRBV19 and TRBJ2-7; no firm D call. Trimming took off 6 bases at V and 2 bases at J, with 23 bases between the two ends. Germline V lookup: CDR1 LNHDA, CDR2 SQIVND (reference sequence). The CDR3 consists of 17 residues. This chain's CDR3 is CASREKVTDLRTYEQYF. The CDR3 DNA reads as TGTGCCAGTAGAGAGAAGGTTACTGATCTGAGAACCTACGAGCAGTACTTC.

On this clonotype: The conserved phenylalanine or tryptophan normally closing the CDR3 is absent here, so this likely arose from a read error. This chain joins TRBV29-1 and TRBJ2-1, with 14 positions matching TRBD2. Germline V gene lookup returns CDR1 SQVTM and CDR2 ANQGSEA. V lost 6 bases, J lost 4 bases, and 8 bases stayed unmatched. This CDR3 spans 16 amino acids. CDR3 sequence reads: CSVTGTSGSSYNEQFS. CDR3 DNA sequence: TGCAGCGTGACCGGGACTAGCGGGAGCTCTTACAATGAGCAGTTCTCC.

This clonotype was recorded at least ten times. The V call is TRBV6-1, the J call TRBJ2-7; no definite D call. CDR1 is MNHNS and CDR2 is SASEGT in the germline V gene. The CDR3 spans 12 residues. Trimming cost V 8 bases and J 0 bases, with 8 bases left between them. The CDR3, as DNA: TGTGCCAGCCTAGACTTCTCCTACGAGCAGTACTTC. This codes for CASLDFSYEQYF.

CDR3 DNA: TGTGCCAGCAAAGAACCGGGACAGGGTCTCCATGAAGCTTTCTTT. This encodes CASKEPGQGLHEAFF. The chain joins TRBV27 to TRBJ1-1; TRBD1 matches at 9 bases. V dropped 7 bases and J dropped 7; count of bases not matched to a gene: 13. CDR3 length: 15 residues. CDR1 MNHEY and CDR2 SMNVEV come from the germline V gene (reference sequence).

As to this clonotype: Lacking the conserved final phenylalanine or tryptophan, this CDR3 likely reflects a read error. This sequence joins TRBV5-4 and TRBJ1-3; 7 bases are a match to TRBD1. V lost 1 base, J lost 4 bases, and 5 bases stayed unmatched. The CDR3 is 15 amino acids. Germline V gene lookup returns CDR1 SGHNT and CDR2 YYREEE (reference sequence). The CDR3 DNA follows: TGTGCCAGCAGCTTGCGACAGGGCAGCGGAAACACCATATATTCT. The encoded protein is CASSLRQGSGNTIYS.

This clonotype was counted ten times or more. The V and J genes are TRBV14 and TRBJ2-1; TRBD2 matches 8 bases. This CDR3 is built from 16 residues. The trim removed 4 bases at V and 7 bases at J, leaving 12 bases unmatched. In germline, CDR1 is SGHDN, CDR2 FVKESK. DNA of the CDR3: TGTGCCAGCAGCCCCTGGAGGACTAGCAGTATAAATGAGCAGTTCTTC. Translation gives CASSPWRTSSINEQFF.

This clonotype was counted ten times or more. This sequence joins TRBV7-2 and TRBJ2-3, with a possible D match to TRBD2 (6 bases). Germline V gene lookup returns CDR1 SGHTA and CDR2 FQGNSA. The germline V and J ends were trimmed by 1 base and 4 bases, with 18 bases remaining between them. The CDR3 spans 17 residues. Here the CDR3 reads CASSLEWNPGASDTQYF. DNA of the CDR3: TGTGCCAGCAGCTTAGAATGGAATCCGGGAGCGTCAGATACGCAGTATTTT.

J is TRBJ2-3 and V is TRBV7-9; D uncertain. This CDR3 is 14 amino acids long. With 6 bases removed from V and 0 bases from J, the gap between germline ends came to 10 bases. The germline V gene has CDR1 SEHNR and CDR2 FQNEAQ (reference sequence). In DNA form, the CDR3 reads TGTGCCAGCAGAAAAGCTTCTAGCACAGATACGCAGTATTTT. It codes for CASRKASSTDTQYF.

For this clonotype: A much bigger clone sits one base away, suggesting this may be a read error. The genes are TRBV3-1 and TRBJ2-1; TRBD2 matches 8 bases. The CDR3 totals 14 residues. Per germline, CDR1 LGHDT and CDR2 YNNKEL (reference sequence). V lost 7 bases to trimming and J lost 7 bases; unmatched junction nucleotides: 9. CDR3 sequence (DNA): TGTGCCAGCATGATTAGCGGGGAAGGGAATGAGCAGTTCTTC. It yields the protein CASMISGEGNEQFF.

The genes are TRBV6-5 and TRBJ1-2; a possible D gene is TRBD1 (5 bases). CDR3 length: 14 amino acids. Trimming pared 4 bases from V and 5 bases from J, leaving 14 bases between. From germline, CDR1 is MNHEY and CDR2 SVGAGI. CDR3: CASSFGRGGYGYTF. CDR3 nucleotide sequence: TGTGCCAGCAGTTTCGGGAGGGGAGGGTATGGCTACACCTTC.

This clonotype was seen many times. The chain is built from TRBV6-1 and TRBJ2-7; D perhaps matches TRBD2 (5 bases). This CDR3 spans 14 amino acids. V gave up 5 bases and J gave up 4 bases, with 15 bases separating them. Germline loops: CDR1 MNHNS, CDR2 SASEGT. CDR3 coding DNA: TGTGCCAGCAGTTCGAACGCGGGCCTTTACGAGCAGTACTTC. Translated, it gives CASSSNAGLYEQYF.

This clonotype was counted at least ten times. The chain joins TRBV12-3 or TRBV12-4 to TRBJ2-1; 8 bases are a match to TRBD1. Trimming removed 5 bases from V and 9 bases from J; junction bases left unmatched: 6. The CDR3 extends over 13 amino acids. In nucleotides, the CDR3 is TGTGCCAGCAGTAGGGGGACAGGTGTTGAGCAGTTCTTC. It yields the protein CASSRGTGVEQFF.